This section outlines one T cell receptor (beta chain) sequence together with its context. No cognate antigen has been identified for it. Base qualities were left out, and no much larger clone turns up one base away. Libraries were constructed by the immunoSEQ multiplex PCR assay. This is the immuneACCESS table as TCRdb keeps it, with only in-frame sequences that have V and J called. A part of the clones is gone; compared with another copy, unresolved V genes explain less than half, and the rest is unexplained. The sample data list about 120,000 clones, and about 86% of these were observed just once. Roughly an eighth of the sample goes to the ten largest clones. This entry is derived from a study of control samples from healthy donors and cancer patients (dated by TCRdb to 2018 to 2020). The sequence was obtained from a man aged 30 to 45 in good health. Input material: blood.

The DNA sequence is TGTGCCAGTCGGGCCTACAATCAGCCCCAGCATTTT. Its product reads: CASRAYNQPQHF. Recombination joined TRBV19 with TRBJ1-5; a confident D gene designation cannot be given. Trimming removed 8 bases from V and 3 bases from J, leaving 8 bases between the germline ends. CDR1 LNHDA and CDR2 SQIVND were looked up in the germline V gene (reference sequence). The CDR3 numbers 12 residues from cysteine through phenylalanine. The only DNA kept is the CDR3, 36 bases in frame from the first base.